This T cell receptor beta chain derives from a study of blood T cell repertoires in COVID-19. TCRdb keeps only in-frame clones here, not all; method: immunoSEQ multiplex PCR. The sample carries roughly 340,000 clones, more than 80% recorded once. V lost 5 bases, J lost 4 bases, and 13 bases lay in between. The CDR3 is made up of 14 amino acids. Germline assignment: CDR1 MDHEN and CDR2 SYDVKM. This sequence was found in a man aged 18 to 29 who had recovered from COVID-19. The sample consisted of PBMCs or T cells enriched from blood (not recorded which). The gene calls are TRBV28 and TRBJ2-3, with D unclear. The DNA for the CDR3 is TGTGCCAGCAGTCCAACTCAGGTGGCAGATACGCAGTATTTT. It specifies CASSPTQVADTQYF.